Listed here are 15 T cell receptor beta chains from one sample, sequenced in a study of cytomegalovirus exposure and HLA in healthy donors. Primers included in the PCR were 60 Vbeta and 13 Jbeta primers. Repertoires were generated with immunoSEQ multiplex PCR, while TCRdb's copy carries only in-frame clones and drops some. The table lists about 140,000 clones, 60% to 80% of them singletons. The sequenced sample was PBMCs. These receptor sequences come from a man aged 35-49 years in good health and CMV-seronegative.

This clone was seen more than once but under ten times. The chain couples TRBV11-3 to TRBJ2-1; 7 bases are a match to TRBD2. Germline-derived CDR1 and CDR2 are SGHNT and YENEEA. After removal of 2 bases from V and 4 bases from J, the junction contained 11 bases not matched to a gene. This CDR3 has 17 amino acids. This chain's CDR3 is CASSLSGGVAPYNEQFF. CDR3 in DNA: TGTGCCAGCAGCTTATCTGGGGGGGTCGCCCCTTACAATGAGCAGTTCTTC.

The chain links TRBV19 to TRBJ2-1; 10 bases match TRBD2. CDR1 is LNHDA, CDR2 SQIVND, per germline (reference sequence). CDR3 length: 17 residues. V lost 3 bases to trimming and J lost 0 bases; unmatched junction nucleotides: 5. CDR3: CASSMSSGGSSYNEQFF. DNA of the CDR3: TGTGCCAGTAGTATGAGTAGCGGGGGGAGCTCCTACAATGAGCAGTTCTTC. The full variable domain, in which reference TRBV19 and TRBJ2-1 provide the parts outside the CDR3, is DGGITQSPKYLFRKEGQNVTLSCEQNLNHDAMYWYRQDPGQGLRLIYYSQIVNDFQKGDIAEGYSVSREKKESFPLTVTSAQKNPTAFYLCASSMSSGGSSYNEQFFGPGTRLTVL.

This chain joins TRBV5-6 and TRBJ1-6; perhaps TRBD1 as D (5 bases). Trimming stripped 0 bases from V and 9 bases from J, with 13 bases between. The CDR3 loop spans 15 amino acids. CDR1 is SGHDT and CDR2 is YYEEEE in the germline V gene. The DNA for the CDR3 is TGTGCCAGCAGCTTGGCCGGGGGATGGAGTTCACCCCTCCACTTT. Its translation is CASSLAGGWSSPLHF.

Only a few counts were recorded for this clone. The chain carries TRBV2 and TRBJ1-1; TRBD1 aligns across 7 bases. This CDR3 contains 11 residues. Trimming at V came to 6 bases and at J to 10 bases, leaving 5 bases not matched to a gene. Per germline, CDR1 SNHLY and CDR2 FYNNEI. CDR3 loop: CASSEGATAFF. The CDR3 DNA reads TGTGCCAGCAGCGAGGGGGCAACAGCTTTCTTT.

The sample holds one count of this clone. As DNA, the CDR3 is TGTGCCAGCAGTGAAGGGGCAGCCCAGCCGAGAGGCTACACCTTC. This sequence encodes CASSEGAAQPRGYTF. The chain couples TRBV2 to TRBJ1-2; D gene ambiguous. V lost 1 base, J lost 8 bases, and 17 bases lay in between. Germline V gives CDR1 SNHLY, CDR2 FYNNEI. The CDR3 is 15 residues long.

The J gene is TRBJ1-1, the V gene TRBV18; 7 bases fit TRBD1. J gave up 1 base and V 4 bases, and 6 bases lay outside the gene matches. Germline CDR1 reads KGHSH; CDR2 reads LQKENI. The CDR3 is made up of 15 amino acids. The CDR3 region is CASSLGTVSNTEAFF. The DNA of the CDR3 is TGTGCCAGCTCACTCGGGACAGTCTCGAACACTGAAGCTTTCTTT.

This chain connects TRBV10-2 to TRBJ1-1, with D tentatively TRBD1 (5 bases). Germline-derived CDR1 and CDR2 are WSHSY and SAAADI. V was shortened by 7 bases and J by 2 bases, with 8 bases between the two germline ends. CDR3 length: 12 amino acids. The DNA for the CDR3 is TGCGCCAGCATTGACAGAAACACTGAAGCTTTCTTT. Its protein is CASIDRNTEAFF.

The chain has TRBV11-1 and TRBJ2-3; a weak D match, TRBD2 (7 bases). CDR1 and CDR2 from the germline V gene are SGHAT and FQDESV (reference sequence). The CDR3 totals 15 residues. Trimming left V 5 bases short and J 2 bases short, with 14 bases between. DNA for the CDR3: TGTGCCAGCAGCCCAGACGGGGGGCTCACAGATACGCAGTATTTT. Its protein is CASSPDGGLTDTQYF.

The chain employs TRBV6-7 and TRBJ2-7, with a weak D call TRBD1 (6 bases). TRBV6-7 is an ORF for which the function is uncertain. Trimming removed 6 bases from V and 5 bases from J, with 17 bases in between. This CDR3 comprises 14 residues. The CDR3 nucleotides are TGTGCCAGCAGAAAAGAGAGGGGGAGCCACGAGCAGTACTTC. Amino acids: CASRKERGSHEQYF.

The chain uses TRBV6-1 and TRBJ1-3; a possible D gene is TRBD1 (6 bases). Trimming took 2 bases from V and 5 from J, leaving 16 bases between them. The CDR3 loop spans 16 amino acids. From germline, CDR1 is MNHNS and CDR2 SASEGT. The CDR3 sequence is CASSESGGAGRNTIYF. The CDR3 region has the DNA TGTGCCAGCAGTGAATCCGGGGGGGCCGGTAGAAACACCATATATTTT.

This CDR3 reads CASTNDRNQPQHF. CDR3 bases: TGTGCCAGCACCAACGACAGGAATCAGCCCCAGCATTTT. The chain recombines TRBV6-5 with TRBJ1-5; the D gene is possibly TRBD1 (6 bases). Germline V CDR1 and CDR2: MNHEY, SVGAGI. The CDR3 covers 13 residues. V was pared by 7 bases and J by 4 bases, with 11 bases between.

This clone was observed a single time. This chain links TRBV5-1 with TRBJ2-7; 9 bases line up with TRBD2. CDR1 and CDR2 from the germline V gene are SGHRS and YFSETQ. J was trimmed by 4 bases and V by 4 bases; bases with no gene match: 9. The CDR3 totals 15 residues. The CDR3 region is CASSARERGVYEQYF. CDR3 sequence (DNA): TGCGCCAGCAGCGCGAGGGAGCGGGGGGTTTACGAGCAGTACTTC.

The chain carries TRBV6-6 and TRBJ1-6; TRBD1 might be the D (5 bases). V gave up 7 bases and J gave up 8 bases, with 18 bases separating them. CDR3 length: 15 residues. The germline CDR1 and CDR2 sequences are MNHNY and SVGAGI (reference sequence). CDR3 DNA: TGTGCCAGCAATGAGGTGGGGGACTCTTATTCACCCCTCCACTTT. It yields the protein CASNEVGDSYSPLHF.

The chain's CDR3 is CSVRDIITYEQYF. CDR3 DNA sequence: TGCAGCGTCCGGGACATAATTACCTACGAGCAGTACTTC. The V call is TRBV29-1, the J call TRBJ2-5; a possible D gene is TRBD1 (6 bases). The DNA end is a closer match to TRBJ2-7, so the J assignment may be wrong. Germline CDR1 and CDR2: SQVTM and ANQGSEA. The CDR3 extends over 13 amino acids.

The chain employs TRBV18 and TRBJ2-1, with no clear D. The germline gives CDR1 KGHSH, CDR2 LQKENI. The V and J ends lost 0 bases and 7 bases respectively, with 7 bases between them. This CDR3 comprises 13 residues. For the CDR3, the DNA is TGTGCCAGCTCACCACCTGAGGATAATGAGCAGTTCTTC. Translated: CASSPPEDNEQFF.